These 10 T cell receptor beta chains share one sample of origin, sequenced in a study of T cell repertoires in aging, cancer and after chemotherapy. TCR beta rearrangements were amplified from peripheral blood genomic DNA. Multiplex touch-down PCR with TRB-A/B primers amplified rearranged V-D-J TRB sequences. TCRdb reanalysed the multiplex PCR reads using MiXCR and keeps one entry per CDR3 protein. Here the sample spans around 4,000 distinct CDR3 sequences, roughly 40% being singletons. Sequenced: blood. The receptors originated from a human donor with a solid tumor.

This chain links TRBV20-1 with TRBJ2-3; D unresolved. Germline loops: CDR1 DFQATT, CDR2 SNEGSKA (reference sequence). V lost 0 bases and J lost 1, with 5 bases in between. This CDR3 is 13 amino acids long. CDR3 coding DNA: TGCAGTGCTAGAGATCTCGGCACAGATACGCAGTATTTT. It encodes CSARDLGTDTQYF.

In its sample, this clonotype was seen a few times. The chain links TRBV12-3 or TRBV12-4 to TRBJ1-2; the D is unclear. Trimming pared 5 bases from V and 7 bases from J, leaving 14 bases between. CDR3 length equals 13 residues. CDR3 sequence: CASSKGIATGYTF. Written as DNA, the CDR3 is TGTGCCAGCAGTAAGGGTATTGCTACTGGCTACACCTTC.

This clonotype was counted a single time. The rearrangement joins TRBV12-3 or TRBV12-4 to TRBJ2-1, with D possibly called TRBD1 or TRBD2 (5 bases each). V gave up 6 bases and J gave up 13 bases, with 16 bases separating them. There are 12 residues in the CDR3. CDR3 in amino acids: CASRGTASPQFF. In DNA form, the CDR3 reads TGTGCCAGCAGAGGGACCGCTTCGCCTCAGTTCTTC.

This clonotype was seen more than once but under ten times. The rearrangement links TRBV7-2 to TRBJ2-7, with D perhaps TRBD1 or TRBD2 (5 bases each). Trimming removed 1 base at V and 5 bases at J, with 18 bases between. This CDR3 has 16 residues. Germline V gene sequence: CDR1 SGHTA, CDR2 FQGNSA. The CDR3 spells CASSLVASGFIHEQYF. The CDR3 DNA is TGTGCCAGCAGCTTAGTAGCGTCAGGGTTCATCCACGAGCAGTACTTC.

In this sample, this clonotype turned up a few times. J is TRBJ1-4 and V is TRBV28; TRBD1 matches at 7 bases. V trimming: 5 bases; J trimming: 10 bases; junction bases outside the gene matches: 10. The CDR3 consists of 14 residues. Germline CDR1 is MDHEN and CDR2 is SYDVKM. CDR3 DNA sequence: TGTGCCAGCAGTACGCCAGGGGGGAGTGGAAAACTGTTTTTT. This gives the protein CASSTPGGSGKLFF. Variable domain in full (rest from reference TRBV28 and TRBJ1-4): DVKVTQSSRYLVKRTGEKVFLECVQDMDHENMFWYRQDPGLGLRLIYFSYDVKMKEKGDIPEGYSVSREKKERFSLILESASTNQTSMYLCASSTPGGSGKLFFGSGTQLSVL.

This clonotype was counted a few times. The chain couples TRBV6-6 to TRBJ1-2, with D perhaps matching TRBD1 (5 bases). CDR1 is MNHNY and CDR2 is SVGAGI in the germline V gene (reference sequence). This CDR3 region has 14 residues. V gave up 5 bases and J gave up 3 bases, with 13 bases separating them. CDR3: CASSRGEEYYGYTF. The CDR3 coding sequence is TGTGCCAGCAGTCGGGGGGAAGAATACTATGGCTACACCTTC.

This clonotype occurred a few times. The CDR3 loop is CASSHQYEQYF. CDR3 coding DNA: TGTGCCAGCAGTCACCAATACGAGCAGTACTTC. The chain combines TRBV12-3 or TRBV12-4 with TRBJ2-7, with D unclear. This CDR3 comprises 11 residues. V dropped 5 bases and J dropped 4 bases, with 6 bases sitting between them.

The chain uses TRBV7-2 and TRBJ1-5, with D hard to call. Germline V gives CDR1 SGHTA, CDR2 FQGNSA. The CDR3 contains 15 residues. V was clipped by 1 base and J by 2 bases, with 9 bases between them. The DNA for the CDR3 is TGTGCCAGCAGCTTAGAGCCGCGCGGCAATCAGCCCCAGCATTTT. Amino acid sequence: CASSLEPRGNQPQHF.

The CDR3 DNA is TGTGCCAGCAGGAACCGGTGGGCCCAGGGGAGGCGCACAGATACGCAGTATTTT. Encoded protein: CASRNRWAQGRRTDTQYF. The chain links TRBV6-2 or TRBV6-3 to TRBJ2-3; D tentatively fits TRBD1 or TRBD2 (6 bases each). Deletions cut 6 bases from V and 1 base from J, with 23 bases between. The CDR3 has 18 residues. CDR1 is MNHEY and CDR2 is SVGEGT in the germline V gene.

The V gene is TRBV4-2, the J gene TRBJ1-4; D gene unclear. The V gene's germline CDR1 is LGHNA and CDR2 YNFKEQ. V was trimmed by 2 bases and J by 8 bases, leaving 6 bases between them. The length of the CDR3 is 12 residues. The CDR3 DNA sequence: TGTGCCAGCAGCCAATTGGGGGAAAAACTGTTTTTT. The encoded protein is CASSQLGEKLFF.